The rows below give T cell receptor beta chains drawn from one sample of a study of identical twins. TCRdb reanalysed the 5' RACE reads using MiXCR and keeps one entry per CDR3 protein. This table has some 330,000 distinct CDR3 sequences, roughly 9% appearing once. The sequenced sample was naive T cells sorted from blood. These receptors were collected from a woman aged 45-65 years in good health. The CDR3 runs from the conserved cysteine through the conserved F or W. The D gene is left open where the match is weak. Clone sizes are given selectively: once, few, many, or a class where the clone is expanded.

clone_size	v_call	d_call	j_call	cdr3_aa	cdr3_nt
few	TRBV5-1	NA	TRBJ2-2	CASSSLERGELFF	TGCGCCAGCAGCTCCCTAGAACGCGGGGAGCTGTTTTTT
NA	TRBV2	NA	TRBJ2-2	CASSEEVAGELFF	TGTGCCAGCAGTGAAGAGGTGGCCGGGGAGCTGTTTTTT
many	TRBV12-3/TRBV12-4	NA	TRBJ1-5	CASTTGGSNQPQHF	TGTGCCAGCACCACCGGGGGGAGCAATCAGCCCCAGCATTTT
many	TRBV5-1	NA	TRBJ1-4	CASSPQGATNEKLFF	TGCGCCAGCAGCCCCCAGGGCGCAACTAATGAAAAACTGTTTTTT
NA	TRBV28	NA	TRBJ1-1	CAAGQGAPMNTEAFF	TGTGCCGCGGGGCAAGGCGCCCCTATGAACACTGAAGCTTTCTTT
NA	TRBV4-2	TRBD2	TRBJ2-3	CASSPRTSLGTQYF	TGTGCCAGCAGCCCGCGGACTAGCCTCGGTACGCAGTATTTT
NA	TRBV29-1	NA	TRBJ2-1	CSVHGQPTTGKLF	TGCAGCGTGCATGGACAGCCGACAACAGGCAAGCTCTTC
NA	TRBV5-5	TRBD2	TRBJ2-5	CASSFSGSFETQYF	TGTGCCAGCAGTTTTAGCGGGAGCTTCGAGACCCAGTACTTC
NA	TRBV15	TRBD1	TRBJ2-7	CATSRGGTGLYEQYF	TGTGCCACCAGCAGAGGAGGGACAGGGTTGTACGAGCAGTACTTC
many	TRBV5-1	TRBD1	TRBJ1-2	CASGTTGPGPDYTF	TGCGCCAGCGGGACGACAGGGCCCGGCCCTGACTACACCTTC
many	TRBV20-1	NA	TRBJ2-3	CSASLGGPDTQYF	TGCAGTGCTAGTCTGGGAGGTCCGGATACGCAGTATTTT
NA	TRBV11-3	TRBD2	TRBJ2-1	CASRTGRITYNEQFF	TGTGCCAGCAGGACCGGGAGGATCACCTACAATGAGCAGTTCTTC
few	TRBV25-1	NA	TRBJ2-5	CASRRQGGETQYF	TGTGCCAGCAGGCGGCAGGGAGGAGAGACCCAGTACTTC
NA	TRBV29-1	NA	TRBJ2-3	CSVELGTDTQYF	TGCAGCGTTGAGCTGGGGACAGATACGCAGTATTTT
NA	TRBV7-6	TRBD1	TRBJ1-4	CASSPWGQSELFF	TGTGCCAGCAGCCCATGGGGACAGTCTGAACTGTTTTTT
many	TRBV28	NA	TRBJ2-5	CASSFYQGETQYF	TGTGCCAGCAGTTTTTACCAGGGAGAGACCCAGTACTTC
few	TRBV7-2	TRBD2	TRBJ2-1	CASSLGRTSASSSYNEQFF	TGTGCCAGCAGCTTAGGCCGGACTAGCGCTTCCAGCTCCTACAATGAGCAGTTCTTC
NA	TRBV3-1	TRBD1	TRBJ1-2	CASSRTGYGYTF	TGTGCCAGCAGCCGGACAGGGTACGGCTACACCTTC
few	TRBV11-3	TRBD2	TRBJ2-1	CASSLPGLGGNEQFF	TGTGCCAGCAGCTTACCGGGACTAGGAGGAAATGAGCAGTTCTTC
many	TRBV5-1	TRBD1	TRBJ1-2	CASSLGTGGPYGYTF	TGCGCCAGCAGCTTGGGCACAGGGGGCCCCTATGGCTACACCTTC
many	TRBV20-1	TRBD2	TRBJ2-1	CSARGGAGVSYNEQFF	TGCAGTGCTAGAGGGGGCGCGGGAGTGAGTTACAATGAGCAGTTCTTC
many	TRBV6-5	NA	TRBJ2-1	CASIPSPSFYNEQFF	TGTGCCAGCATTCCCTCCCCATCCTTTTACAATGAGCAGTTCTTC
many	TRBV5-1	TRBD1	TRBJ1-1	CASSTPGQRGTEAFF	TGCGCCAGCAGCACTCCGGGACAGAGGGGCACTGAAGCTTTCTTT
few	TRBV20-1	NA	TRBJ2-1	CSASATSTPGPKFF	TGCAGTGCTAGCGCGACTTCGACACCGGGACCTAAGTTCTTC
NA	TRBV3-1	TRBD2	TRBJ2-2	CASMFGGRGAGELFF	TGTGCCAGCATGTTCGGCGGGAGAGGTGCCGGGGAGCTGTTTTTT
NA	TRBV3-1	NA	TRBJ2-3	CASSPGTVPTQYF	TGTGCCAGCAGCCCCGGGACTGTGCCGACGCAGTATTTT
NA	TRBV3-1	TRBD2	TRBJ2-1	CASSTGGEQFF	TGTGCCAGCAGTACGGGAGGGGAGCAGTTCTTC
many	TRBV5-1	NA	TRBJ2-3	CASSLVAASTDTQYF	TGCGCCAGCAGCTTGGTAGCGGCGAGCACAGATACGCAGTATTTT
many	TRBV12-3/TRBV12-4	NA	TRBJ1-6	CASSLGSSHSPLHF	TGTGCCAGCAGTTTAGGCTCCTCGCACTCACCCCTCCACTTT